Listed below are T cell receptor beta chains from one sample, sequenced in a study of blood T cell repertoires in COVID-19. Some clones are missing from TCRdb's copy, which holds only in-frame ones; the method was immunoSEQ multiplex PCR. The sample lists more than 300,000 clones, nearly 90% occurring once. Sequencing was performed on PBMCs or T cells enriched from blood (not recorded which). The receptors were gathered from a woman aged 30 to 39 who had recovered from COVID-19. Each CDR3 is given with its conserved first and last residue. A D gene is named only where the DNA matches it firmly. The size field is filled for only some rows; it gives once, few, many or a size class.

J,V,size,D,DNA,CDR3
TRBJ2-5,TRBV12-3/TRBV12-4,once,NA,TGTGCCAGCAGAGACAAACAGGGACCGACCCAGTACTTC,CASRDKQGPTQYF
TRBJ2-5,TRBV3-1/TRBV3-2,NA,NA,TGTGCCAGCAGCCAAGAAGTCTCACTTTTTCCCAAAGAGACCCAGTACTTC,CASSQEVSLFPKETQYF
TRBJ2-5,TRBV18,NA,TRBD1,TGTGCCAGCTCCCCCGGCAGGGGGCAAGAGACCCAGTACTTC,CASSPGRGQETQYF
TRBJ1-1,TRBV2,NA,NA,TGTGCCAGCAGTGAATCCCACACGGCGAGGACTGAAGCTTTCTTT,CASSESHTARTEAFF
TRBJ1-1,TRBV7-8,NA,NA,TGTGCCAGCAGCTTACAGGGCCTTTTGAACACTGAAGCTTTCTTT,CASSLQGLLNTEAFF
TRBJ1-4,TRBV15,NA,TRBD1,TGTGCCACCAGCAGATCGGGGACAGGGGAACCTAATGAAAAACTGTTTTTT,CATSRSGTGEPNEKLFF
TRBJ2-7,TRBV29-1,NA,TRBD2,TGCAGCATGAGAACTAGCGGGAGCTCCTACGAGCAGTACTTC,CSMRTSGSSYEQYF
TRBJ2-2,TRBV5-1,NA,NA,TGCGCCAGCAGCTTGGTATTTGACACCGGGGAGCTGTTTTTT,CASSLVFDTGELFF
TRBJ2-1,TRBV18,NA,NA,TGTGCCAGCTCACCGGCCATCGGGAGCGCCTACAATGAGCAGTTCTTC,CASSPAIGSAYNEQFF
TRBJ1-1,TRBV19,NA,NA,TGTGCCAGTATTAAATTCGCGGGGGGCGACACTGAAGCTTTCTTT,CASIKFAGGDTEAFF
TRBJ2-7,TRBV15,NA,TRBD2,TGTGCCACCAGCACACCGGGACTAGCGGTCTACGAGCAGTACTTC,CATSTPGLAVYEQYF
TRBJ2-2,TRBV4-1,NA,NA,TGCGCCAGCAGCCAGGGGAGATTTCTCAGCACCGGGGAGCTGTTTTTT,CASSQGRFLSTGELFF
TRBJ2-7,TRBV5-1,NA,TRBD1,TGCGCCAGCAGCCCTCGACAGGGTTGGGCTGAAGAGCAGTACTTC,CASSPRQGWAEEQYF
TRBJ1-5,TRBV18,NA,TRBD1,TGTGCCAGCTCACCAGACGACAGGGGGACGTCCTTAGAACCCCAGCATTTT,CASSPDDRGTSLEPQHF
TRBJ2-3,TRBV3-1/TRBV3-2,NA,TRBD2,TGTGCCAGCAGCCGCACCCGGACTAGCGGGAGTCGCTCAGATACGCAGTATTTT,CASSRTRTSGSRSDTQYF
TRBJ2-6,TRBV24-1,NA,NA,TGTGCCACCAGTGATCCCCGTACTGGGGCCAACGTCCTGACTTTC,CATSDPRTGANVLTF
TRBJ1-1,TRBV2,few,NA,TGTGCCAGCGGTTCGTACGGGGAAGCTTTCTTT,CASGSYGEAFF
TRBJ1-6,TRBV12-5,once,NA,TGTGCTAGTGGTTCATATCCAAGGGGCTCCTATAATTCACCCCTCCACTTT,CASGSYPRGSYNSPLHF
TRBJ2-1,TRBV18,NA,TRBD1,TGTGCCAGCTCACCAGGGACAGGGAACTACAATGAGCAGTTCTTC,CASSPGTGNYNEQFF
TRBJ1-6,TRBV4-2,once,NA,TGTGCCAGCAGCCAAGTAGGACAGAGGAATTCACCCCTCCACTTT,CASSQVGQRNSPLHF
TRBJ2-7,TRBV5-1,NA,TRBD2,TGCGCCAGCAGCCAGGATGGGGTCCCTAGCGGGAGATCCGTCGAGCAGTACTTC,CASSQDGVPSGRSVEQYF
TRBJ1-1,TRBV18,once,NA,TGTGCCAGCTTGAGGGGGATGCGAAACACTGAAGCTTTCTTT,CASLRGMRNTEAFF
TRBJ2-1,TRBV4-2,NA,NA,TGTGCCAGCAGCCAAGAGGTTTCTACCGACAATGAGCAGTTCTTC,CASSQEVSTDNEQFF
TRBJ2-7,TRBV6-5,NA,NA,TGTGCCAGCAGTTACTCAACAGGGTACCACGAGCAGTACTTC,CASSYSTGYHEQYF
TRBJ1-5,TRBV7-4,NA,TRBD1,TGTGCCAGCAGCCGACCCGCCGGGACAGAGCCCTCCCAGCCCCAGCATTTT,CASSRPAGTEPSQPQHF
TRBJ2-1,TRBV28,NA,TRBD2,TGTGCCAGCAGTTTGAGGCCGGGGCGGGAGTGGATCTACAATGAGCAGTTCTTC,CASSLRPGREWIYNEQFF
TRBJ2-7,TRBV7-9,NA,TRBD2,TGTGCCAGCAGCCCCACTAGCGGGATCTACGAGCAGTACTTC,CASSPTSGIYEQYF
TRBJ2-7,TRBV9,NA,TRBD2,TGTGCCAGCAGCGTAGCCGGGACTAGCGGATTCTACGAGCAGTACTTC,CASSVAGTSGFYEQYF
TRBJ2-1,TRBV3-1/TRBV3-2,NA,NA,TGTGCCAGCAGCCAATCGTTCTACAATGAGCAGTTCTTC,CASSQSFYNEQFF
TRBJ1-2,TRBV28,NA,TRBD1,TGTGCCAGCAGTTTATTGGACAGGGCGGGCTACACCTTC,CASSLLDRAGYTF
TRBJ1-6,TRBV10-3,NA,TRBD1,TGTGCCATCAGTGTAGGGACAGATTATTCACCCCTCCACTTT,CAISVGTDYSPLHF
TRBJ2-1,TRBV13,NA,NA,TGTGCCAGCAGCTTAGCCGGGGGAGGCGAATACAATGAGCAGTTCTTC,CASSLAGGGEYNEQFF
TRBJ1-2,TRBV4-3,NA,NA,TGCGCCAGCAGCCAAGATGTCATAGCGGGGCTCCCTAACTATGGCTACACCTTC,CASSQDVIAGLPNYGYTF
TRBJ1-2,TRBV7-8,once,TRBD1,TGTGCCAGCAGCACCGGGACAGGGGGCCATGGCTACACCTTC,CASSTGTGGHGYTF
TRBJ2-1,TRBV5-4,NA,TRBD2,TGTGCCAGCAGCTCTTGGGGCGGGAGGGCCTACAATGAGCAGTTCTTC,CASSSWGGRAYNEQFF
TRBJ1-6,TRBV5-4,NA,TRBD1,TGTGCCAGCAGCCGAGGACAGGGGGGATCACCCCTCCACTTT,CASSRGQGGSPLHF
TRBJ1-1,TRBV4-1,NA,NA,TGCGCCAGCAGCCAAGTAACAGGTGGGACTGAAGCTTTCTTT,CASSQVTGGTEAFF
TRBJ2-7,TRBV6-5,NA,NA,TGTGCCAGCAGTTACAGAAGGGGGTCTTACGAGCAGTACTTC,CASSYRRGSYEQYF